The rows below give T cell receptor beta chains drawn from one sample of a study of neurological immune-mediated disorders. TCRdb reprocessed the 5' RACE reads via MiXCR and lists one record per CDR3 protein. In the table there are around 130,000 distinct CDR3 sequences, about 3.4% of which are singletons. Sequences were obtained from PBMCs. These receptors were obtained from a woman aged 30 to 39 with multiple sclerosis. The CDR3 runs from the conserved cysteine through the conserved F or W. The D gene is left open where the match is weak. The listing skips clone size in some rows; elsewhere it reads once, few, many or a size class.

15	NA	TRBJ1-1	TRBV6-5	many	CASSPNPGLGTEAFF	TGTGCCAGCAGCCCAAACCCCGGTTTGGGCACTGAAGCTTTCTTT
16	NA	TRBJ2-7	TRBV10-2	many	CASSRPLLSPSYEQYF	TGCGCCAGCAGTCGACCGCTATTAAGCCCTTCCTACGAGCAGTACTTC
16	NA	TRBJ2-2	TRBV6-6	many	CASSSNRQLNTGELFF	TGTGCCAGCAGTTCTAACCGACAGCTGAACACCGGGGAGCTGTTTTTT
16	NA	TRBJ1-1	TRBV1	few	CTSSQDGRQGDTEAFF	TGCACCAGCAGCCAAGATGGTCGACAGGGGGACACTGAAGCTTTCTTT
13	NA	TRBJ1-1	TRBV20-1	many	CSARPGGDTEAFF	TGCAGTGCTAGGCCCGGGGGCGACACTGAAGCTTTCTTT
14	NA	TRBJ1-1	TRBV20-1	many	CSATLGGLNTEAFF	TGCAGTGCTACCCTTGGAGGGCTAAACACTGAAGCTTTCTTT
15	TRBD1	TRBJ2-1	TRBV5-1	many	CASSRDSRSYNEQFF	TGCGCCAGCAGCAGGGACAGTAGGTCCTACAATGAGCAGTTCTTC
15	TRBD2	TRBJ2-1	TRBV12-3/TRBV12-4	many	CASSTGGPVGNEQFF	TGTGCCAGCAGCACGGGAGGGCCGGTGGGGAATGAGCAGTTCTTC
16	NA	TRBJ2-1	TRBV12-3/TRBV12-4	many	CASSSVARSSYNEQFF	TGTGCCAGCAGTTCCGTAGCCCGAAGCTCCTACAATGAGCAGTTCTTC
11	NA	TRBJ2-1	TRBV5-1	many	CASSSYNEQFF	TGTGCCAGCAGCTCTTACAATGAGCAGTTCTTC
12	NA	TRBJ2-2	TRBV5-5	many	CASSLFFGELFF	TGTGCCAGCAGCTTGTTTTTCGGGGAGCTGTTTTTT
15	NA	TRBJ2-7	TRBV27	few	CASSTGSNGPYEQYF	TGTGCCAGCAGTACAGGGAGTAACGGGCCATACGAGCAGTACTTC
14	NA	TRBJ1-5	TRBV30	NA	CAWRNRDSNQPQHF	TGTGCCTGGAGAAACAGGGATAGCAATCAGCCCCAGCATTTT
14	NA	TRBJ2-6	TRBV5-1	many	CASSGGSGANVLTF	TGCGCCAGCAGTGGCGGCTCTGGGGCCAACGTCCTGACTTTC
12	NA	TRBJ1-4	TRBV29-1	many	CSVDGPNEKLFF	TGCAGCGTTGACGGGCCTAATGAAAAACTGTTTTTT
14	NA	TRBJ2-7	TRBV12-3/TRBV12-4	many	CASSKPGRPYEQYF	TGTGCCAGCAGTAAACCGGGACGACCCTACGAGCAGTACTTC
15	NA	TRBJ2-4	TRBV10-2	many	CASSDGDTAKNIQYF	TGCGCCAGCAGCGACGGTGATACGGCCAAAAACATTCAGTACTTC
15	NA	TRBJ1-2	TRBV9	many	CASTPGGGASYGYTF	TGTGCCAGCACCCCTGGGGGGGGCGCGAGCTATGGCTACACCTTC
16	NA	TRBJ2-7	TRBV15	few	CATSRERTALTYEQYF	TGTGCCACCAGCAGAGAGAGGACAGCCCTGACCTACGAGCAGTACTTC
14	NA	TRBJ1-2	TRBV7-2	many	CASSLFRLKHGYTF	TGTGCCAGCAGCTTATTTCGACTTAAACATGGCTACACCTTC
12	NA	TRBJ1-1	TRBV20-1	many	CGIAVGVTEAFF	TGCGGAATAGCAGTGGGGGTTACTGAAGCTTTCTTT
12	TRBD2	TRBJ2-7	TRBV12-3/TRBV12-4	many	CASSLGLAEQYF	TGTGCCAGCAGTTTAGGACTAGCAGAGCAGTACTTC
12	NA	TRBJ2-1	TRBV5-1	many	CASSFLGGEQFF	TGCGCCAGCAGCTTCTTAGGGGGTGAGCAGTTCTTC
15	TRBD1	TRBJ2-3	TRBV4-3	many	CASSQHTTGADTQYF	TGCGCCAGCAGCCAACACACAACAGGGGCAGATACGCAGTATTTT
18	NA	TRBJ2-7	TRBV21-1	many	CASSHPHGGRTNSYEQYF	TGTGCCAGCAGCCACCCCCATGGAGGGCGAACAAACTCCTACGAGCAGTACTTC
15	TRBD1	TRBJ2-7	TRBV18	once	CASSPLTGELGEQYF	TGTGCCAGCTCACCATTGACAGGGGAATTGGGCGAGCAGTACTTC
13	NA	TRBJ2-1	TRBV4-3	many	CASSQAGYNEQFF	TGCGCCAGCAGCCAAGCGGGCTACAATGAGCAGTTCTTC
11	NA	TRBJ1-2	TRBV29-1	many	CSGSDHGGYTF	TGCAGCGGATCGGACCATGGTGGCTACACCTTC
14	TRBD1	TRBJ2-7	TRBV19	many	CASSSRQGANEQYF	TGTGCCAGTAGTTCGAGACAGGGGGCTAACGAGCAGTACTTC
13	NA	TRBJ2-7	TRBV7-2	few	CASRPARGYEQYF	TGTGCCAGCAGGCCCGCCAGGGGCTACGAGCAGTACTTC
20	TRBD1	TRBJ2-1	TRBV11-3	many	CASSTTTDRGHSASHNEQFF	TGTGCCAGCAGCACCACCACGGACAGGGGGCATAGTGCCTCACACAATGAGCAGTTCTTC
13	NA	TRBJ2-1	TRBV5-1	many	CASGGQNYNEQFF	TGCGCCAGCGGGGGCCAAAATTACAATGAGCAGTTCTTC
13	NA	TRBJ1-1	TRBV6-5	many	CASSYTENTEAFF	TGTGCCAGCAGTTACACAGAGAACACTGAAGCTTTCTTT